This passage covers 29 T cell receptor beta chains from one sample sequenced in a study of T cell responses to AZD1222 COVID-19 vaccine. TCRdb keeps only in-frame clones here, not all; method: immunoSEQ multiplex PCR. The sample yields roughly 89,000 clones, roughly 90% seen once. Sequences were derived from peripheral blood, sampled on day 0 of MenACWY control vaccination. The receptors derive from an adult in good health.

The CDR3 nucleotides read TGCGCCAGCAGCTTGTTACCCCGGCTCGCCCTGCCAGGGGGCGCCGATGGCTACACCTTC. It encodes CASSLLPRLALPGGADGYTF. The rearrangement joins TRBV5-1 to TRBJ1-2; 8 positions match TRBD1. This CDR3 has 20 residues. V shed 1 base, J shed 6 bases, and the junction held 23 bases outside the gene matches. Germline loops: CDR1 SGHRS, CDR2 YFSETQ.

J is TRBJ2-1 and V is TRBV5-1; 9 nucleotides agree with TRBD1. The germline V gene encodes CDR1 SGHRS and CDR2 YFSETQ. Trimming at V came to 6 bases and at J to 4 bases, leaving 5 bases not matched to a gene. This CDR3 is built from 14 residues. DNA for the CDR3: TGCGCCAGCAAACCGGGACAGGGTTACAATGAGCAGTTCTTC. Its translation is CASKPGQGYNEQFF.

The chain recombines TRBV7-8 with TRBJ2-1; 11 bases fit TRBD2. The junction had 13 bases not matched to a gene; V was cut back by 1 base and J by 5 bases. This CDR3 has 19 residues. The germline gives CDR1 SGHVS, CDR2 FQNEAQ. The CDR3 sequence is CASSLVPPRTSGHNNEQFF. CDR3 in DNA: TGTGCCAGCAGCTTAGTTCCCCCTAGGACTAGCGGGCACAACAATGAGCAGTTCTTC.

This clone appeared a single time. The V and J genes are TRBV28 and TRBJ2-7; 14 positions match TRBD2. The germline gives CDR1 MDHEN, CDR2 SYDVKM. V lost 4 bases to trimming and J lost 6 bases; unmatched junction nucleotides: 8. The CDR3 is 16 residues long. CDR3 amino acids: CASSSHSGLAGAEQYF. The CDR3 nucleotides read TGTGCCAGCAGTTCCCATTCGGGACTAGCGGGAGCCGAGCAGTACTTC.

This chain links TRBV12-2 with TRBJ2-5; the table gives TRBD2 as D, unverified against the DNA. TRBV12-2 is termed a pseudogene. The length of the CDR3 is 15 residues. CDR3 sequence reads: CASRFPGLGQQTQYF. CDR3 nucleotide sequence: TGTGCAAGTCGCTTCCCGGGACTGGGCCAACAGACCCAGTACTTC.

The chain has TRBV9 and TRBJ1-2; D is perhaps TRBD1 (6 bases). The germline CDR1 and CDR2 sequences are SGDLS and YYNGEE. V was pared by 4 bases and J by 2 bases, with 15 bases between. This CDR3 is built from 15 residues. The CDR3 DNA sequence: TGTGCCAGCAGCCCCCGGACAGACTTAAACTATGGCTACACCTTC. This encodes CASSPRTDLNYGYTF. Looking up the rest from reference TRBV9 and TRBJ1-2 gives the full variable domain: DSGVTQTPKHLITATGQRVTLRCSPRSGDLSVYWYQQSLDQGLQFLIQYYNGEERAKGNILERFSAQQFPDLHSELNLSSLELGDSALYFCASSPRTDLNYGYTFGSGTRLTVV.

The chain is built from TRBV7-6 and TRBJ1-3; a possible D gene is TRBD1 (5 bases). V was trimmed by 1 base and J by 0 bases, leaving 16 bases between them. Per the germline V gene, CDR1 is SGHVS and CDR2 is FNYEAQ. CDR3 length: 18 residues. The DNA of the CDR3 is TGTGCCAGCAGCTTAGGCGGGGCAGCTTCCTTCTCTGGAAACACCATATATTTT. This translates into CASSLGGAASFSGNTIYF. The variable domain in full, with the rest retrieved from reference TRBV7-6 and TRBJ1-3, is GAGVSQSPRYKVTKRGQDVALRCDPISGHVSLYWYRQALGQGPEFLTYFNYEAQQDKSGLPNDRFSAERPEGSISTLTIQRTEQRDSAMYRCASSLGGAASFSGNTIYFGEGSWLTVV.

V usage is TRBV24-1 and J usage is TRBJ2-1, with D possibly TRBD1 on 6 matching bases. The V end lost 7 bases, the J end lost 7 bases, and 16 bases lay between the germline ends. Per germline, CDR1 KGHDR and CDR2 SFDVKD. This CDR3 has 14 amino acids. The CDR3 region has the DNA TGTGCCACCAGAGGAGCAGGGGCTAGAAATGAGCAGTTCTTC. It yields the protein CATRGAGARNEQFF.

This clone was detected only once. The rearrangement joins TRBV6-4 to TRBJ1-4; D might be TRBD1 (5 bases). The ends were cut back, 5 bases at V and 8 bases at J, with 12 bases in the middle. Germline V gene lookup returns CDR1 MRHNA and CDR2 SNTAGT. The CDR3 extends over 13 amino acids. CDR3 sequence reads: CASSQGEGEKLFF. CDR3 DNA sequence: TGTGCCAGCAGTCAAGGGGAGGGGGAAAAACTGTTTTTT.

This chain links TRBV7-9 with TRBJ1-3; D gene ambiguous. With 2 bases removed from V and 2 bases from J, the gap between germline ends came to 7 bases. Germline V CDR1 and CDR2: SEHNR, FQNEAQ (reference sequence). The CDR3 has 14 residues. The CDR3 DNA follows: TGTGCCAGCAGCTTATTGGGCACTGGAAACACCATATATTTT. This encodes CASSLLGTGNTIYF.

This rearrangement joins TRBV5-1 to TRBJ1-2; possibly TRBD1 for D (5 bases). The length of the CDR3 is 14 residues. Germline V CDR1 and CDR2: SGHRS, YFSETQ. Trimming took off 5 bases at V and 6 bases at J, with 17 bases between the two ends. The CDR3 reads CASRPGQGWDGYTF. The CDR3 coding sequence is TGCGCCAGCAGACCGGGGCAGGGATGGGATGGCTACACCTTC.

The CDR3 protein is CASSLVGDRYTEAFF. CDR3 in DNA: TGCGCCAGCAGCTTGGTGGGGGACAGATACACTGAAGCTTTCTTT. The chain uses TRBV5-1 and TRBJ1-1; 7 bases match TRBD1. Trimming at V came to 0 bases and at J to 3 bases, leaving 5 bases not matched to a gene. This CDR3 is built from 15 residues. Germline V gene data show CDR1 as SGHRS and CDR2 as YFSETQ.

The chain employs TRBV27 and TRBJ1-5; D gene unclear. The CDR3 has 15 amino acids. Germline values: CDR1 MNHEY, CDR2 SMNVEV (reference sequence). Trimming left V 6 bases short and J 0 bases short, with 12 bases between. The CDR3 spells CASRGQIDSNQPQHF. The CDR3 region has the DNA TGTGCCAGCAGAGGGCAGATTGATAGCAATCAGCCCCAGCATTTT.

The gene calls are TRBV5-5 and TRBJ2-7, with 7 positions matching TRBD2. CDR1 is SGHKS and CDR2 is YYEKEE in the germline V gene (reference sequence). This CDR3 has 15 amino acids. The V segment lost 4 bases and the J segment 4 bases; nucleotides outside the gene matches: 11. The CDR3 loop reads CASSQSQGGFYEQYF. CDR3 DNA sequence: TGTGCCAGCAGCCAGTCGCAGGGAGGGTTTTACGAGCAGTACTTC.

Only one count was recorded for this clone. V gene TRBV19 combines with J gene TRBJ2-3; 11 bases line up with TRBD2. Looked up from germline, CDR1 is LNHDA and CDR2 is SQIVND (reference sequence). The V and J ends lost 3 bases and 2 bases, in that order; junction bases with no gene match: 4. This CDR3 is built from 16 residues. The CDR3 protein is CASSIPGLAVTDTQYF. Here the CDR3 DNA reads TGTGCCAGTAGTATCCCGGGACTAGCGGTCACAGATACGCAGTATTTT.

As concerns this clone: The sample holds other DNA sequences that translate to the same CDR3. This chain connects TRBV28 to TRBJ1-1, with D perhaps matching TRBD1 (6 bases). V was pared by 2 bases and J by 1 base, with 11 bases between. This CDR3 comprises 15 residues. From germline, CDR1 is MDHEN and CDR2 SYDVKM. The CDR3 loop is CASSLDRRGNTEAFF. CDR3 nucleotides: TGTGCCAGCAGTTTAGATCGCAGGGGGAACACTGAAGCTTTCTTT.

The chain uses TRBV24-1 and TRBJ2-1; no clear D. The CDR3 has 15 residues. V lost 0 bases and J lost 7, with 12 bases in between. From germline, CDR1 is KGHDR and CDR2 SFDVKD. For the CDR3, the DNA is TGTGCCACCAGTGATTTGCCGAGTCCCATAAATGAGCAGTTCTTC. Translating it yields CATSDLPSPINEQFF.

The V gene is TRBV10-3, the J gene TRBJ1-2; a weak D match, TRBD1 (6 bases). From germline, CDR1 is ENHRY and CDR2 SYGVKD. The CDR3 length is 14 residues. V was shortened by 6 bases and J by 2 bases, with 13 bases between the two germline ends. This CDR3 is CAISDGGGNYGYTF. The CDR3 DNA sequence: TGTGCCATCAGCGATGGGGGCGGAAACTATGGCTACACCTTC.

The chain joins TRBV27 to TRBJ1-2; TRBD1 is a possible D gene (6 bases). The CDR3 is 15 residues long. Trimming pared 6 bases from V and 2 bases from J, leaving 16 bases between. Germline V gene lookup returns CDR1 MNHEY and CDR2 SMNVEV (reference sequence). The CDR3 sequence: CASRGSGTRNYGYTF. The CDR3 DNA is TGTGCCAGCAGGGGATCCGGGACAAGGAACTATGGCTACACCTTC.

V and J are TRBV28 and TRBJ2-7; D is unclear. Germline CDR1 MDHEN, CDR2 SYDVKM. This CDR3 has 13 residues. V was pared by 4 bases and J by 6 bases, with 13 bases between. The CDR3 region has the DNA TGTGCCAGCAGTTCTCGGGTCCCTGGCGAGCAGTACTTC. Translation gives CASSSRVPGEQYF.

The chain uses TRBV5-4 and TRBJ2-7; TRBD1 might be the D (7 bases). CDR1 is SGHNT, CDR2 YYREEE, per germline (reference sequence). The CDR3 runs to 15 residues. Deletions cut 0 bases from V and 2 bases from J, with 12 bases between. The CDR3 sequence: CASSLDQGGPYEQYF. CDR3 sequence (DNA): TGTGCCAGCAGCTTGGATCAGGGGGGACCCTACGAGCAGTACTTC.

This chain joins TRBV28 and TRBJ1-2; 7 bases match TRBD1. There are 13 residues in the CDR3. Per the germline V gene, CDR1 is MDHEN and CDR2 is SYDVKM. Unmatched junction bases numbered 9, after V lost 10 bases and J lost 4 bases. CDR3 protein: CATQGGLLYGYTF. The CDR3 region has the DNA TGTGCCACCCAGGGGGGGCTCCTCTATGGCTACACCTTC.

The rearrangement links TRBV4-3 to TRBJ1-2, with D unclear. The V and J ends lost 0 bases and 1 base respectively, with 12 bases between them. The CDR3 is 16 residues long. Germline assignment: CDR1 LGHNA and CDR2 YSLEER. CDR3 nucleotide sequence: TGCGCCAGCAGCCAAGATCTTGCCCGACGTAACTATGGCTACACCTTC. Protein product: CASSQDLARRNYGYTF.

The chain couples TRBV3-1 (or the pseudogene TRBV3-2) to TRBJ2-3; D is possibly TRBD2 (6 bases). V lost 3 bases to trimming and J lost 3 bases, with 19 bases between them. The CDR3 length is 17 residues. From germline, CDR1 is LGHDT and CDR2 YNNKEL (reference sequence). The CDR3 spells CASSQRLAIKGTDTQYF. The CDR3 nucleotides are TGTGCCAGCAGCCAGAGGCTAGCGATCAAGGGGACAGATACGCAGTATTTT.

V usage is TRBV19 and J usage is TRBJ2-7, with D unresolved. The CDR3 sequence is 14 residues long. V lost 7 bases and J lost 2, with 15 bases in between. Germline loops: CDR1 LNHDA, CDR2 SQIVND (reference sequence). The CDR3 protein is CASTTAHGPYEQYF. DNA for the CDR3: TGTGCCAGTACCACTGCCCACGGACCCTACGAGCAGTACTTC.

The chain carries TRBV12-3 or TRBV12-4 and TRBJ2-5; perhaps TRBD2 as D (5 bases). The CDR3 has 13 residues. V was cut by 1 base and J by 5 bases, with 8 bases left in between. CDR3 sequence reads: CASSLGPGETQYF. The CDR3 bases are TGTGCCAGCAGTTTAGGACCGGGGGAGACCCAGTACTTC.

This rearrangement joins TRBV19 to TRBJ1-5; TRBD1 might be the D (6 bases). CDR1 and CDR2 (germline): LNHDA, SQIVND (reference sequence). Trimming took off 5 bases at V and 0 bases at J, with 17 bases between the two ends. The CDR3 is 17 amino acids. The DNA of the CDR3 is TGTGCCAGTAGTCGTAAAGGGGGGGACTATAGCAATCAGCCCCAGCATTTT. Translation: CASSRKGGDYSNQPQHF.

This rearrangement joins TRBV7-2 to TRBJ1-2, with 10 bases that match TRBD1. The V gene's germline CDR1 is SGHTA and CDR2 FQGNSA. The length of the CDR3 is 16 residues. Germline trimming cut 3 bases from V and 2 bases from J; bases unmatched to any gene: 6. The CDR3 region is CASSFGQGDKNYGYTF. CDR3 DNA: TGTGCCAGCAGCTTTGGACAGGGGGACAAGAACTATGGCTACACCTTC.

The chain links TRBV28 to TRBJ2-3; D gene ambiguous. The CDR3 totals 15 residues. Germline CDR1 and CDR2: MDHEN and SYDVKM. Between the trimmed V and J ends, which lost 5 bases and 1 base, there was a span of 13 bases. The CDR3 DNA follows: TGTGCCAGCAGTCTAGGTGGAGTCGGCACAGATACGCAGTATTTT. This codes for CASSLGGVGTDTQYF.